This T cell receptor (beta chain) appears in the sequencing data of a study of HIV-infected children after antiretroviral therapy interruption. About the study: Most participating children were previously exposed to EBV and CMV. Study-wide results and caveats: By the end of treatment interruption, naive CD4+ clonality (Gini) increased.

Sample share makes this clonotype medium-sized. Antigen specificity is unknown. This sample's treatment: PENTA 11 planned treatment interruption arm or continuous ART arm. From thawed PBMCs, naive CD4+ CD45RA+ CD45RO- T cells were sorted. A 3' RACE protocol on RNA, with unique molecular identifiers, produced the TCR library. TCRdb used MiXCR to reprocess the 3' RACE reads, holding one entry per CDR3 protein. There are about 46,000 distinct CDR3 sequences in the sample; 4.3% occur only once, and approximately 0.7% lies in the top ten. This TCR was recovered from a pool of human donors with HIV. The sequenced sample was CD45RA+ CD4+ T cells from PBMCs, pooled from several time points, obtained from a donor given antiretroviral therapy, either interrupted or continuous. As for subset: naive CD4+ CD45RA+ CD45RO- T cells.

The CDR3 sequence is CASSFSWGGAEQFF. CDR3 DNA sequence: TGTGCCAGCAGTTTTTCCTGGGGGGGCGCTGAGCAGTTCTTC. The chain combines TRBV11-1 with TRBJ2-1, with a possible D match to TRBD2 (7 bases). This CDR3 is 14 amino acids long. Per the germline V gene, CDR1 is SGHAT and CDR2 is FQDESV (reference sequence). The V gene lost 6 bases and the J gene lost 9 bases, with 18 bases spanning the gap.